Reported below is one TCR beta chain. The antigen it recognizes is unknown. The gene nomenclature and germline references here are murine. The data derive from a study of tissue T cells after allogeneic stem cell transplantation (dated by TCRdb to between 2021 and 2022). Concerning the study at large: TCR beta repertoires were profiled across many tissues obtained from research autopsies of patients with and without GVHD, as well as in mouse models of GVHD. The human arm was a prospective observational study without blinding or randomization.

Overall results and qualifications from the work: In both patients and mice, T cells from blood and spleen picked up only a limited part of the TCR repertoire that was detected in tissues. Only a few T cell clones appeared in more than one patient, yet motif-based clustering showed tissue-specific repertoire signatures that were shared between patients. Sampling depth was acknowledged as a limitation, and the patient cohort was both small and clinically heterogeneous. Within patients, how anatomically similar tissues were was a major factor shaping TCR repertoire composition, regardless of disease or transplant status. Which tissue TCRs were alloreactive or antigen-specific was not determined in the study, and some of the clones might have been host cells that persisted.

The intended sense of this specimen's time point label: mouse harvest day 14 after allogeneic transplant. Each mouse graft consisted of 10^7 T-cell-depleted bone marrow cells plus 10^6 splenic CD5+ T cells and was given by tail vein injection. To model GVHD in mice, a major MHC-mismatch B6 (H2b) into BALB/c (H2d) model was used, and tissues were profiled at day 7 or 14. On day 7 or 14 post-transplant, mouse tissues and retro-orbital blood were harvested with separate sterile tools for each animal, and livers were flushed beforehand. Before genomic DNA isolation with the DNeasy Blood & Tissue Kit, mouse tissues were minced with razor blades in buffered saline. The library was built by means of the immunoSEQ multiplex PCR assay. TCRbeta CDR3 sequencing was performed at survey depth by Adaptive Biotechnologies, and CDR3 sequences, V/J genes, productive frequency and template counts were reported. Amplification of TCR beta CDR3 regions was performed from genomic DNA rather than from RNA. The paper's processing steps were these. Pairwise repertoire overlap between tissues was quantified with Jensen-Shannon divergence, where 1 means complete divergence and 0 identical. Tissues were clustered by single-linkage agglomerative hierarchical clustering of pairwise JSD values, and the clustering results were displayed as dendrograms. GLIPH2 was run on all patient samples with simulation_depth 1000, kmer_min_depth 3 and cdr3_length_cutoff 8, and groups with more than two unique CDR3s were retained. A standardized tissue-overlap score was generated by extrapolating Jaccard GLIPH-group overlap across patients to a standard repertoire size of 1000 clones. Linear mixed-effect models, with tissue as a fixed effect and individual as a random effect, were used to test how diversity related to clinical or experimental variables. This is the immuneACCESS table as TCRdb keeps it, with only in-frame sequences that have V and J called. A part of the clones is gone; compared with another copy, unresolved V genes explain less than half, and the rest is unexplained. The D gene and trimming were derived from the DNA, and the V and J assignments and clone size from that table. The sample includes about 4,500 clones, with 45% to 50% observed a single time. The ten most abundant clones make up roughly a sixth of the sample.

Sequencing used gut tissue. The TCR originated in a female BALB/c mouse given C57BL/6 T cells with graft-versus-host disease after an allogeneic hematopoietic cell transplant.

CDR3 protein: CASSLWDSGNTLYF. CDR3 bases read: TGTGCCAGCAGCTTATGGGATTCTGGAAATACGCTCTAT. The receptor chain draws on TRBV3 and TRBJ1-3, with no confidently assigned D gene. The CDR3 is cut off 1 residue early in the read; its end comes from the germline J gene. There are 14 amino acids in the CDR3, from cysteine to phenylalanine inclusive. The DNA covers only part of the CDR3, 39 bases in frame from base 1. V gives up 2 bases and J gives up 0 bases, and the segment between their germline ends measures 5 bases. Via the germline V gene (reference sequence), CDR1 is SNHLY and CDR2 FYNGKV. Reference TRBV3 and TRBJ1-3 proteins supply the regions before and after the CDR3; the full variable domain is: GPKVLQIPSHQIIDMGQMVTLNCDPVSNHLYFYWYKQILGQQMEFLVNFYNGKVMEKSKLFKDQFSVERPDGSYFTLKIQPTALEDSAVYFCASSLWDSGNTLYFGEGSRLIVV.